The clone carrying this T cell receptor (beta chain) has a single count. In the source study's methods: Nucleated cell number was recorded as an estimate derived from reference gene primer amplification. TCRdb's table, derived via immunoSEQ multiplex PCR, lists solely in-frame clones and lacks some. The V and J calls and clone size were taken over from that table, and D and trimming were inferred from the DNA. This sample yields approximately 210,000 clones, of which around four fifths are seen a single time; approximately 10% belongs to the top ten. The source of the sample is a study of blood T cell repertoires in COVID-19. Study-wide context: Specimens from acute and convalescent COVID-19 originated in the United States, Italy and Spain. T cells, B-cell-depleted T cells, or PBMCs supplied cDNA or gDNA.

Those enrolled in Seattle joined during active infection and were followed longitudinally afterward. The receptor was derived from a woman of 80 years or more with COVID-19, enrolled during active disease. The sequencing sample was made of peripheral blood.

CDR3 sequence (DNA): TGTGCCATCCGACCCTTCGGACGGGGAGAAGCTAACTATGGCTACACCTTC. As protein: CAIRPFGRGEANYGYTF. This chain links TRBV10-3 with TRBJ1-2, with no clear D. The V end was cut by 8 bases, the J end by 0 bases, with 22 bases between. The CDR3 is made up of 17 amino acids. CDR1 and CDR2 (germline): ENHRY, SYGVKD.